One and the same sample provided the 22 T cell receptor beta chains below, sequenced in a study of OX40 agonist ivuxolimab in advanced cancers. The repertoire was sequenced with immunoSEQ multiplex PCR; TCRdb's copy has only in-frame clones and lacks some. The table records about 90,000 clones, around 88% of them present only once. Sequenced here: CD4+ or CD8+ T cells sorted from blood, sampled in a trial of the OX40 agonist ivuxolimab. All receptors derive from an adult with an advanced solid tumor such as melanoma, head and neck, liver or kidney cancer.

The V and J genes are TRBV5-1 and TRBJ2-3; 12 bases are shared with TRBD2. Germline V gene data show CDR1 as SGHRS and CDR2 as YFSETQ. The CDR3 has 16 residues. The ends lost 0 bases at V and 4 bases at J; junction bases unmatched: 3. The CDR3 is CASSLGLAGEADTQYF. The CDR3 DNA is TGCGCCAGCAGCTTGGGACTAGCGGGAGAAGCAGATACGCAGTATTTT.

The rearrangement joins TRBV28 to TRBJ1-5, with D unresolved. The germline gives CDR1 MDHEN, CDR2 SYDVKM. The CDR3 is made up of 12 amino acids. Trimming pared 1 base from V and 6 bases from J, leaving 4 bases between. CDR3 residues: CASSLLSQPQHF. DNA for the CDR3: TGTGCCAGCAGTTTATTGAGTCAGCCCCAGCATTTT.

This sequence joins TRBV27 and TRBJ2-5; D perhaps matches TRBD2 (6 bases). Germline V gene lookup returns CDR1 MNHEY and CDR2 SMNVEV (reference sequence). There are 14 residues in the CDR3. Trimming took off 5 bases at V and 0 bases at J, with 10 bases between the two ends. The CDR3 nucleotides read TGTGCCAGCAGTAGACGGGGGTACCAAGAGACCCAGTACTTC. The encoded protein is CASSRRGYQETQYF.

The chain employs TRBV29-1 and TRBJ2-3; D perhaps matches TRBD2 (5 bases). Trimming removed 4 bases at V and 4 bases at J, with 9 bases between. The CDR3 contains 12 residues. Germline V lookup: CDR1 SQVTM, CDR2 ANQGSEA. CDR3 in DNA: TGCAGCGTTGGGCGGGTCGCAGATACGCAGTATTTT. Its protein product is CSVGRVADTQYF.

V is TRBV7-9 and J is TRBJ2-3, with a possible D match to TRBD2 (6 bases). This CDR3 contains 17 residues. Germline CDR1 is SEHNR and CDR2 is FQNEAQ (reference sequence). V gave up 3 bases and J gave up 2 bases, with 18 bases separating them. The CDR3 region is CASSLVPGLHLTDTQYF. CDR3 coding DNA: TGTGCCAGCAGCTTGGTCCCGGGACTCCATCTCACAGATACGCAGTATTTT.

The chain uses TRBV29-1 and TRBJ1-4; TRBD1 might be the D (5 bases). V lost 7 bases and J lost 8, with 14 bases in between. The CDR3 is 12 residues long. Looked up from germline, CDR1 is SQVTM and CDR2 is ANQGSEA. CDR3 bases: TGCAGCGCCGGGACCTCTTACGAAAAACTGTTTTTT. Translation gives CSAGTSYEKLFF.

This clone came up once. The chain joins TRBV5-1 to TRBJ1-1, with 7 bases matching TRBD1. The CDR3 totals 14 residues. Germline CDR1 reads SGHRS; CDR2 reads YFSETQ. Trimming cost V 3 bases and J 1 base; bases outside gene matches: 3. The CDR3, as DNA: TGCGCCAGCAGCTCGCGGACAGGGAACACTGAAGCTTTCTTT. Residues: CASSSRTGNTEAFF.

This chain uses TRBV7-2 with TRBJ1-5; 7 nucleotides agree with TRBD1. V dropped 5 bases and J dropped 11; count of bases not matched to a gene: 9. There are 13 residues in the CDR3. CDR1 is SGHTA and CDR2 is FQGNSA in the germline V gene. CDR3 coding DNA: TGTGCCAGCAGCCTGACAGGGACTACGTCCCAGCATTTT. It codes for CASSLTGTTSQHF.

In regard to this clone: One end of the junction varies from germline; a read error may be responsible. This chain links TRBV7-7 with TRBJ2-3; TRBD2 aligns across 11 bases. From germline, CDR1 is SSHAT and CDR2 FNYEAQ (reference sequence). This CDR3 contains 15 residues. CDR3: CASSLSGGAVDTQYF. CDR3 nucleotides: TGTGCTAGCAGCCTTAGCGGGGGGGCGGTAGATACGCAGTATTTT.

The chain has TRBV5-5 and TRBJ2-5, with D tentatively TRBD1 or TRBD2 (6 bases each). In germline, CDR1 is SGHKS, CDR2 YYEKEE (reference sequence). Trimming removed 5 bases at V and 4 bases at J, with 21 bases between. This CDR3 region has 16 residues. The CDR3: CASSSVGTGASETQYF. The CDR3 DNA sequence: TGTGCCAGCAGTTCCGTCGGGACGGGGGCGTCAGAGACCCAGTACTTC.

The chain is built from TRBV28 and TRBJ1-1; D gene uncertain. This CDR3 has 13 amino acids. Looked up from germline, CDR1 is MDHEN and CDR2 is SYDVKM. Trimming removed 8 bases at V and 0 bases at J, with 10 bases between. The DNA for the CDR3 is TGTGCCAGCTTTCGAGCCCTGAACACTGAAGCTTTCTTT. Encoded protein: CASFRALNTEAFF.

This chain joins TRBV5-6 and TRBJ2-7; 10 bases map to TRBD2. Germline CDR1 is SGHDT and CDR2 is YYEEEE. The CDR3 is 18 residues long. V shed 1 base, J shed 3 bases, and the junction held 13 bases outside the gene matches. CDR3 nucleotides: TGTGCCAGCAGCTTGCGGCCTAGCGGGGGCTACTTTTTCTACGAGCAGTACTTC. Protein sequence: CASSLRPSGGYFFYEQYF. The complete variable domain, with remaining parts taken from reference TRBV5-6 and TRBJ2-7, reads DAGVTQSPTHLIKTRGQQVTLRCSPKSGHDTVSWYQQALGQGPQFIFQYYEEEERQRGNFPDRFSGHQFPNYSSELNVNALLLGDSALYLCASSLRPSGGYFFYEQYFGPGTRLTVT.

As to this clone: The germline gene is not matched at one end of the junction; a read error may be the cause. The chain uses TRBV7-3 and TRBJ1-1; 8 nucleotides match TRBD1. This CDR3 has 13 amino acids. The germline V gene encodes CDR1 SGHTA and CDR2 FQGTGA. The CDR3, as DNA: TGTGCCAGCAGCTTAAATCAGGGGGCTGAGGCTTTCTTT. Translation: CASSLNQGAEAFF. Full variable domain (missing parts from reference TRBV7-3 and TRBJ1-1): GAGVSQTPSNKVTEKGKYVELRCDPISGHTALYWYRQSLGQGPEFLIYFQGTGAADDSGLPNDRFFAVRPEGSVSTLKIQRTERGDSAVYLCASSLNQGAEAFFGQGTRLTVV.

The genes are TRBV2 and TRBJ1-1, with TRBD1 as a possible D gene (5 bases). V lost 1 base, J lost 10 bases, and 16 bases lay in between. Germline CDR1 is SNHLY and CDR2 is FYNNEI. The CDR3 is 14 amino acids. CDR3 in amino acids: CASSEEAGSMAAFF. The CDR3 DNA sequence: TGTGCCAGCAGTGAAGAGGCAGGGTCCATGGCAGCTTTCTTT.

This clone was observed once. This CDR3 reads CASSLVTAGGLFF. Written as DNA, the CDR3 is TGTGCCAGCAGCTTAGTTACAGCGGGGGGACTGTTTTTT. The V and J genes are TRBV11-2 and TRBJ1-4; TRBD1 might be the D (5 bases). The V and J ends lost 1 base and 13 bases respectively, with 13 bases between them. The CDR3 covers 13 residues. The V gene's germline CDR1 is SGHAT and CDR2 FQNNGV.

This clone was recorded only once. The CDR3 protein is CASSLEPQGNTIYF. The CDR3 coding sequence is TGCGCCAGCAGCTTGGAACCACAGGGAAACACCATATATTTT. The chain combines TRBV5-1 with TRBJ1-3, with D unresolved. V was shortened by 0 bases and J by 4 bases, with 8 bases between the two germline ends. The CDR3 length is 14 residues. Germline values: CDR1 SGHRS, CDR2 YFSETQ.

The V gene is TRBV21-1, the J gene TRBJ2-5; the D call in the table, TRBD2, was not verified against the DNA. TRBV21-1 is listed as a pseudogene. CDR3 length equals 17 residues. The CDR3 is CASSKAGGSGEQETQYF. The CDR3 DNA is TGTGCCAGCAGCAAAGCTGGTGGCAGCGGGGAACAAGAGACCCAGTACTTC.

This chain connects TRBV7-9 to TRBJ2-3; no definite D call. The CDR3 has 13 residues. Germline V gene data show CDR1 as SEHNR and CDR2 as FQNEAQ (reference sequence). V was shortened by 10 bases and J by 5 bases, with 16 bases between the two germline ends. CDR3: CATATEGKDTQYF. CDR3 sequence (DNA): TGTGCCACCGCGACCGAAGGAAAAGATACGCAGTATTTT.

V and J are TRBV2 and TRBJ2-3, with D unclear. The V gene's germline CDR1 is SNHLY and CDR2 FYNNEI. The CDR3 loop spans 16 amino acids. V was pared by 7 bases and J by 0 bases, with 17 bases between. CDR3 DNA: TGTGCCAGCAAGCCCCCAGCGAGCACTAGCACAGATACGCAGTATTTT. Encoded protein: CASKPPASTSTDTQYF.

The chain has TRBV4-2 and TRBJ1-5; unclear D gene. Germline lookup yields CDR1 LGHNA and CDR2 YNFKEQ. Trimming pared 2 bases from V and 3 bases from J, leaving 2 bases between. The CDR3 totals 12 residues. CDR3 coding DNA: TGTGCCAGCAGCCAATCCAATCAGCCCCAGCATTTT. Protein sequence: CASSQSNQPQHF.

The V and J genes are TRBV7-2 and TRBJ1-2; D is uncertain. This CDR3 comprises 15 residues. Germline V gene lookup returns CDR1 SGHTA and CDR2 FQGNSA. The V end was cut by 0 bases, the J end by 6 bases, with 14 bases between. DNA of the CDR3: TGTGCCAGCAGCTTAGCGGTCGGGAGTGGCGATGGCTACACCTTC. As protein: CASSLAVGSGDGYTF.

The count of this clone is one. The chain combines TRBV21-1 with TRBJ1-4. TRBV21-1 is an annotated pseudogene. CDR3 length equals 14 residues. CDR3 amino acids: CASTRRATNEKLFF. The DNA for the CDR3 is TGTGCCAGCACCCGTAGGGCGACTAATGAAAAACTGTTTTTT.